The T cell receptor (beta chain) under discussion was sequenced for a study of beta chain features in type 1 diabetes. Points from the study as a whole: For Type 1 diabetes patients, all four CD4+ subsets carried TCRB CDR3s that were moderately but significantly shorter.

A sort by CD45RO/CCR7/CD25/CD127/CD95/CD27 yielded CD4+ naive, central memory, regulatory and stem cell-like memory cells. Remarks on this clone: Its antigen is currently unknown.

With 6 bases removed from V and 0 bases from J, the gap between germline ends came to 7 bases. CDR3 length: 13 amino acids. Germline CDR1 is MNHEY and CDR2 is SVGAGI. Investigators reverse transcribed all isolated RNA, so they sequenced expressed TCRB transcripts. Assay used: immunoSEQ multiplex PCR; TCRdb lists only in-frame clones, some missing. The sample contains approximately 150,000 clones, roughly 60% of which appear only once. The origin of this receptor is a man aged 30 to 39 with type 1 diabetes. Sequenced material: naive CD4+ T cells from blood. J is TRBJ2-3 and V is TRBV6-5, with D tentatively TRBD1 (5 bases). This CDR3 reads CASRRQSTDTQYF. Here the CDR3 DNA reads TGTGCCAGCAGGAGACAGAGCACAGATACGCAGTATTTT.